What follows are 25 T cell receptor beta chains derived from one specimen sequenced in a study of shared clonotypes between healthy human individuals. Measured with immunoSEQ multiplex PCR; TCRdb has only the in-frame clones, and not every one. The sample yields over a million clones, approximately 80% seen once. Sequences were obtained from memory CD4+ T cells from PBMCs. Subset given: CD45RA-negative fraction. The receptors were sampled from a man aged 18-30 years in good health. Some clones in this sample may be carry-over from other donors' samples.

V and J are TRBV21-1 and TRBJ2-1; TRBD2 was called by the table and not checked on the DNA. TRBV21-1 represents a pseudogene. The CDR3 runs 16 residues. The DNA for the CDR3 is TGTGCCAGCAGCCCCCCGGGACTACACCTTTACAATGAGCAGTTCTTC. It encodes CASSPPGLHLYNEQFF.

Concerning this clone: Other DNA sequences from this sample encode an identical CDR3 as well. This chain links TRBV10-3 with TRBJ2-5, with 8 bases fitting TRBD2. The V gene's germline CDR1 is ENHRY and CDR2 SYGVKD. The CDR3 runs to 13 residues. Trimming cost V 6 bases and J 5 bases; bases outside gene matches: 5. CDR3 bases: TGTGCCATCAGCCCGGGACTAGGCGAGACCCAGTACTTC. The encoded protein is CAISPGLGETQYF.

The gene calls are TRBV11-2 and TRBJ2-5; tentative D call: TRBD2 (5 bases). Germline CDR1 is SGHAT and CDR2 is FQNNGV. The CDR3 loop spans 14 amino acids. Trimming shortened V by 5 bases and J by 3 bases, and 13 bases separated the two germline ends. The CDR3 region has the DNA TGTGCCAGCAGCGTGCGAGGGTCGGAAGAGACCCAGTACTTC. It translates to CASSVRGSEETQYF.

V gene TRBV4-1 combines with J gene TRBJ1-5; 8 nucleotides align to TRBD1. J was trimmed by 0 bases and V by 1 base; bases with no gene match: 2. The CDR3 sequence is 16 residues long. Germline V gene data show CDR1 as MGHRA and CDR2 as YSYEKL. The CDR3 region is CASSQVGTGSNQPQHF. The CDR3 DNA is TGCGCCAGCAGCCAAGTCGGGACAGGTAGCAATCAGCCCCAGCATTTT.

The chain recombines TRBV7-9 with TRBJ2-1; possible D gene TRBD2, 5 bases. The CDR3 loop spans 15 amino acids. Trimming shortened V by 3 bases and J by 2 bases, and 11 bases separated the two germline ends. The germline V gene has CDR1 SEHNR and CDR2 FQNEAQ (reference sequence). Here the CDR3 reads CASSFEGEPYNEQFF. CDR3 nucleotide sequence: TGTGCCAGCAGCTTCGAGGGAGAGCCCTACAATGAGCAGTTCTTC.

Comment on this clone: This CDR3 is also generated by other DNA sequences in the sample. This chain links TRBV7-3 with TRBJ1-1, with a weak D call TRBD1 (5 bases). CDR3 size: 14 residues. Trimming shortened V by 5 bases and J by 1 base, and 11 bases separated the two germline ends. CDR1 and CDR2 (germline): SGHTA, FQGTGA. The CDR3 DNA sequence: TGTGCCAGCAGCCCCCGTGGGGGGAACACTGAAGCTTTCTTT. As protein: CASSPRGGNTEAFF. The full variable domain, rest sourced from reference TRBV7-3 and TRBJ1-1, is GAGVSQTPSNKVTEKGKYVELRCDPISGHTALYWYRQSLGQGPEFLIYFQGTGAADDSGLPNDRFFAVRPEGSVSTLKIQRTERGDSAVYLCASSPRGGNTEAFFGQGTRLTVV.

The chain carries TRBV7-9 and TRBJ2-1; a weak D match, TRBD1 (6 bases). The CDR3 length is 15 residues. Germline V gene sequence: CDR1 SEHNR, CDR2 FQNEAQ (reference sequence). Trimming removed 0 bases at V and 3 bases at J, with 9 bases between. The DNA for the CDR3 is TGTGCCAGCAGCTTAGCACAGGGAAGCTACAATGAGCAGTTCTTC. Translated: CASSLAQGSYNEQFF.

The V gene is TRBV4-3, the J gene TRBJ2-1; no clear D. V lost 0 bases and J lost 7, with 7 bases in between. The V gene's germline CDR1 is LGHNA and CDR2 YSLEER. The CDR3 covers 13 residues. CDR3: CASSQDTQNEQFF. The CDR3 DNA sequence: TGCGCCAGCAGCCAAGACACCCAGAATGAGCAGTTCTTC.

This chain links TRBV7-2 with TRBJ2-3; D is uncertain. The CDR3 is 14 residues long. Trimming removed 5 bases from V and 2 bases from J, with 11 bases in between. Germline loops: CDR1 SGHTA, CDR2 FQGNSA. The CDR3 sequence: CASSPTDITDTQYF. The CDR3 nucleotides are TGTGCCAGCAGCCCTACCGACATCACAGATACGCAGTATTTT.

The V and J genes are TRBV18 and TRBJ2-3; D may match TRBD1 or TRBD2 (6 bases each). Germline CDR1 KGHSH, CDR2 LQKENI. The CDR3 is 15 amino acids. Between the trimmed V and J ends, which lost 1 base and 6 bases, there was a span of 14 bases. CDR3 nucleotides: TGTGCCAGCTCACCACAGCTGGGGGGCGCGGATACGCAGTATTTT. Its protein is CASSPQLGGADTQYF.

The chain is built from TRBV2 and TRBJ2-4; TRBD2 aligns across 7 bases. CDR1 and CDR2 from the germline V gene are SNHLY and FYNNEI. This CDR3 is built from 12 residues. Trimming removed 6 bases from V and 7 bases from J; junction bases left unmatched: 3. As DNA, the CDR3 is TGTGCCAGCAGGCGGGAGACTAACATTCAGTACTTC. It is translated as CASRRETNIQYF.

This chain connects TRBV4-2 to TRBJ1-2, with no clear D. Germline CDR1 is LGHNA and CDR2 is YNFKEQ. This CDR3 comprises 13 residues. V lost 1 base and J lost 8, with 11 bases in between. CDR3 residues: CASSQGEIKGYTF. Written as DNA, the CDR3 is TGTGCCAGCAGCCAAGGGGAGATAAAAGGCTACACCTTC.

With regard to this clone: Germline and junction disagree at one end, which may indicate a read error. CDR3 loop: CASSQLYRQDQGTQYF. The CDR3 DNA reads as TGCGCCAGCAGCCAGCTATATCGTCAGGACCAAGGGACCCAGTACTTC. The chain recombines TRBV4-1 with TRBJ2-5; D not certain. Per the germline V gene, CDR1 is MGHRA and CDR2 is YSYEKL. The CDR3 length is 16 residues.

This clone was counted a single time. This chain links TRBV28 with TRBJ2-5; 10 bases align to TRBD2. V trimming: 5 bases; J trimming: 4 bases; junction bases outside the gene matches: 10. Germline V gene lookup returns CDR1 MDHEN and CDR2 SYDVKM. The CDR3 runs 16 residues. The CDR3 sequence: CASSIQAGGPGETQYF. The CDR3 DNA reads TGTGCCAGCAGTATACAAGCGGGAGGGCCGGGAGAGACCCAGTACTTC.

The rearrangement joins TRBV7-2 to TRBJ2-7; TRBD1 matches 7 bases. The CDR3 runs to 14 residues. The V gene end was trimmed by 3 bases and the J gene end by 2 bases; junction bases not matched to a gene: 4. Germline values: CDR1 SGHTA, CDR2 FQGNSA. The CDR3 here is CASSFRDRPYEQYF. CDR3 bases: TGTGCCAGCAGCTTCCGGGACAGACCCTACGAGCAGTACTTC.

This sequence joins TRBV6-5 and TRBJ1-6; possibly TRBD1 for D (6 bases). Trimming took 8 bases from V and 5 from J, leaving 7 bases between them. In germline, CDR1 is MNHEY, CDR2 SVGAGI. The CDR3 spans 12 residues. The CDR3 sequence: CASRGHNSPLHF. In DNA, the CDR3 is TGTGCCAGCCGGGGGCATAATTCACCCCTCCACTTT.

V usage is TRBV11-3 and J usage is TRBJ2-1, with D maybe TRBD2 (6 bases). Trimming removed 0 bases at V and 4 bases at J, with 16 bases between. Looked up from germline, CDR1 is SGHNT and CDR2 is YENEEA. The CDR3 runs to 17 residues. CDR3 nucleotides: TGTGCCAGCAGCTTAGAGAAAGGTGCCGGGACTTACAATGAGCAGTTCTTC. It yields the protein CASSLEKGAGTYNEQFF.

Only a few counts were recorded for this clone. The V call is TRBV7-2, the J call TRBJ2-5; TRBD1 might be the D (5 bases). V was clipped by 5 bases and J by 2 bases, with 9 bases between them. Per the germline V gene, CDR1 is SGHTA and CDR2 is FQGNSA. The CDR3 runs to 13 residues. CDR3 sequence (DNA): TGTGCCAGCAGCCTGAGACAGCAAGAGACCCAGTACTTC. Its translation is CASSLRQQETQYF.

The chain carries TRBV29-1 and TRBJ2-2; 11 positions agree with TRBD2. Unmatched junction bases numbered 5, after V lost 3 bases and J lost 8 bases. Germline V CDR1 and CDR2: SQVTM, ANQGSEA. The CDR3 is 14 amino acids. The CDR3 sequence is CSVDSGRALGELFF. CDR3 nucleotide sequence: TGCAGCGTTGATAGCGGGAGGGCCCTGGGGGAGCTGTTTTTT.

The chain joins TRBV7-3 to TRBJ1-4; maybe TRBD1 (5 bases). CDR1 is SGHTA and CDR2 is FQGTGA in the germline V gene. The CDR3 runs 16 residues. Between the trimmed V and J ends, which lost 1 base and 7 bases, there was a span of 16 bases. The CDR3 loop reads CASSLMGRGYGEKLFF. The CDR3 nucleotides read TGTGCCAGCAGCTTAATGGGGCGGGGGTACGGTGAAAAACTGTTTTTT.

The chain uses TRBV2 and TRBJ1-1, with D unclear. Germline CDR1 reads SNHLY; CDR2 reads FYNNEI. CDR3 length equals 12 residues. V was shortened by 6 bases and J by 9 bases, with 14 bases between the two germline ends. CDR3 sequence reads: CASRADWAKAFF. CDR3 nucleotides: TGTGCCAGCAGGGCCGACTGGGCCAAAGCTTTCTTT.

CDR3 loop: CASTLVGGTEAFF. CDR3 nucleotide sequence: TGTGCCAGCACCCTAGTAGGCGGCACTGAAGCTTTCTTT. The chain uses TRBV7-2 and TRBJ1-1; D gene ambiguous. CDR1 and CDR2 from the germline V gene are SGHTA and FQGNSA. V lost 7 bases to trimming and J lost 4 bases, with 13 bases between them. The CDR3 length is 13 residues.

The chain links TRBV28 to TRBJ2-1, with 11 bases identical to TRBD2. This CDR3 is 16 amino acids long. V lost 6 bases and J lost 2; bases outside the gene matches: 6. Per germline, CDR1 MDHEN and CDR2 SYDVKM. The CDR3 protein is CASSQGLAGPYNEQFF. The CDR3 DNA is TGTGCCAGCAGCCAAGGACTAGCGGGTCCCTACAATGAGCAGTTCTTC.

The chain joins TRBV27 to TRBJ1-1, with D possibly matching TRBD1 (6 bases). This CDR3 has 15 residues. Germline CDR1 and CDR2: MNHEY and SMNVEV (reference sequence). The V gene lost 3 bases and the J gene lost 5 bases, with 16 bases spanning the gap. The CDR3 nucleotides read TGTGCCAGCAGTTTTGGTCCAGGGGCGAGGACTGAAGCTTTCTTT. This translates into CASSFGPGARTEAFF.

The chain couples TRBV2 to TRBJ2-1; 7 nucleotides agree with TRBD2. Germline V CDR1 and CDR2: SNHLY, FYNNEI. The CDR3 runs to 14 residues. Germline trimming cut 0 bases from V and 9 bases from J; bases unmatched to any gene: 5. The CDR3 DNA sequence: TGTGCCAGCAGTGAAGCGGGAGGGCGGAGTGAGCAGTTCTTC. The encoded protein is CASSEAGGRSEQFF.